These T cell receptor beta chains were read from a single sample in a study of blood T cells in healthy people across ages. TCRdb independently ran MiXCR on the 5' RACE reads; one entry per CDR3 protein. The sample lists just over 800,000 distinct CDR3 sequences; roughly 60% were seen once. Sequenced: blood. Receptor source: a man aged 30-40 years in good health. The CDR3 runs from the conserved cysteine through the conserved F or W. Fields, in order: D gene, V gene, J gene, clone size, CDR3 protein, CDR3 DNA. The D gene is left open where the match is weak. Only part of the rows carry a size: once, few, many, or a class if the clone is expanded.

D: -; V: TRBV3-1; J: TRBJ2-1; size: -; CDR3: CASSQDLTGIGNEQFF; DNA: TGTGCCAGCAGCCAAGATCTCACAGGGATTGGCAATGAGCAGTTCTTC
D: -; V: TRBV7-3; J: TRBJ2-5; size: -; CDR3: CASSLDPLDDRGETQYF; DNA: TGTGCCAGCAGCTTAGATCCACTGGACGACCGGGGGGAGACCCAGTACTTC
D: -; V: TRBV5-1; J: TRBJ1-2; size: -; CDR3: CASSPGGRHTF; DNA: TGCGCCAGCAGCCCGGGGGGCCGACACACCTTC
D: -; V: TRBV2; J: TRBJ1-6; size: few; CDR3: CASQDRSYNSPLHF; DNA: TGTGCCAGCCAAGACAGATCCTATAATTCACCCCTCCACTTT
D: -; V: TRBV6-1; J: TRBJ2-5; size: -; CDR3: CASSEAGSGPYQETQYF; DNA: TGTGCCAGCAGTGAAGCGGGCAGCGGGCCGTACCAAGAGACCCAGTACTTC
D: -; V: TRBV12-3/TRBV12-4; J: TRBJ2-1; size: -; CDR3: CASSEGLGVAEQFF; DNA: TGTGCCAGCAGCGAGGGGCTAGGTGTGGCTGAGCAGTTCTTC
D: -; V: TRBV7-9; J: TRBJ2-7; size: -; CDR3: CASSPVGGSSYEQYF; DNA: TGTGCCAGCAGCCCAGTGGGGGGCTCTTCCTACGAGCAGTACTTC
D: -; V: TRBV12-3/TRBV12-4; J: TRBJ2-3; size: -; CDR3: CASRISADTQYF; DNA: TGTGCCAGCAGGATTAGTGCAGATACGCAGTATTTT
D: TRBD1; V: TRBV4-1; J: TRBJ1-4; size: -; CDR3: CASSPGTGKTNEKLFF; DNA: TGCGCCAGCAGCCCCGGGACAGGGAAGACTAATGAAAAACTGTTTTTT
D: -; V: TRBV6-2/TRBV6-3; J: TRBJ2-5; size: -; CDR3: CASSPTGLLGTQYF; DNA: TGTGCCAGCAGCCCGACCGGTCTGTTGGGGACCCAGTACTTC
D: -; V: TRBV20-1; J: TRBJ2-5; size: -; CDR3: CSARVSGTQETQYF; DNA: TGCAGTGCTAGGGTGAGCGGCACCCAAGAGACCCAGTACTTC
D: TRBD2; V: TRBV13; J: TRBJ2-1; size: -; CDR3: CASSQGRAGYNEQFF; DNA: TGTGCCAGCAGCCAAGGACGAGCGGGGTACAATGAGCAGTTCTTC
D: TRBD2; V: TRBV20-1; J: TRBJ2-1; size: -; CDR3: CSAISLRGVYNEQFF; DNA: TGCAGTGCCATCTCTTTGCGGGGGGTATACAATGAGCAGTTCTTC
D: TRBD1; V: TRBV9; J: TRBJ2-7; size: -; CDR3: CASSVERAGGATEQYF; DNA: TGTGCCAGCAGCGTAGAGAGGGCAGGGGGTGCAACCGAGCAGTACTTC
D: -; V: TRBV5-6; J: TRBJ1-5; size: once; CDR3: CASSLSLVNQPQHF; DNA: TGTGCCAGCAGCTTATCCCTGGTCAATCAGCCCCAGCATTTT
D: -; V: TRBV5-1; J: TRBJ2-5; size: -; CDR3: CASSLDRFDEQYF; DNA: TGCGCCAGCAGCTTGGACAGGTTCGATGAGCAGTACTTC
D: -; V: TRBV6-6; J: TRBJ2-2; size: once; CDR3: CASSYMSGGAGTGELFF; DNA: TGTGCCAGCAGTTACATGTCGGGGGGCGCCGGCACCGGGGAGCTGTTTTTT
D: -; V: TRBV20-1; J: TRBJ2-7; size: -; CDR3: CSARETSSYEQYF; DNA: TGCAGTGCTAGAGAAACGAGCTCCTACGAGCAGTACTTC
D: -; V: TRBV5-1; J: TRBJ2-7; size: -; CDR3: CASSLGPQGVGYEQYF; DNA: TGCGCCAGCAGCTTGGGACCACAGGGAGTAGGCTACGAGCAGTACTTC
D: -; V: TRBV27; J: TRBJ2-7; size: -; CDR3: CASSLYSPTRSRSYERYF; DNA: TGTGCCAGCAGTTTATATTCCCCTACAAGGTCGCGATCCTACGAGCGGTACTTC
D: -; V: TRBV15; J: TRBJ2-3; size: -; CDR3: CATSSGPSTDTQYF; DNA: TGTGCCACCAGTAGCGGTCCAAGCACAGATACGCAGTATTTT
D: -; V: TRBV7-7; J: TRBJ2-1; size: few; CDR3: CASAAGLASYNEQFF; DNA: TGTGCTAGCGCAGCCGGACTGGCCTCCTACAATGAGCAGTTCTTC
D: TRBD1; V: TRBV20-1; J: TRBJ2-3; size: -; CDR3: CSAYDRGEHSTDTQYF; DNA: TGCAGTGCTTACGACAGGGGAGAACATAGCACAGATACGCAGTATTTT